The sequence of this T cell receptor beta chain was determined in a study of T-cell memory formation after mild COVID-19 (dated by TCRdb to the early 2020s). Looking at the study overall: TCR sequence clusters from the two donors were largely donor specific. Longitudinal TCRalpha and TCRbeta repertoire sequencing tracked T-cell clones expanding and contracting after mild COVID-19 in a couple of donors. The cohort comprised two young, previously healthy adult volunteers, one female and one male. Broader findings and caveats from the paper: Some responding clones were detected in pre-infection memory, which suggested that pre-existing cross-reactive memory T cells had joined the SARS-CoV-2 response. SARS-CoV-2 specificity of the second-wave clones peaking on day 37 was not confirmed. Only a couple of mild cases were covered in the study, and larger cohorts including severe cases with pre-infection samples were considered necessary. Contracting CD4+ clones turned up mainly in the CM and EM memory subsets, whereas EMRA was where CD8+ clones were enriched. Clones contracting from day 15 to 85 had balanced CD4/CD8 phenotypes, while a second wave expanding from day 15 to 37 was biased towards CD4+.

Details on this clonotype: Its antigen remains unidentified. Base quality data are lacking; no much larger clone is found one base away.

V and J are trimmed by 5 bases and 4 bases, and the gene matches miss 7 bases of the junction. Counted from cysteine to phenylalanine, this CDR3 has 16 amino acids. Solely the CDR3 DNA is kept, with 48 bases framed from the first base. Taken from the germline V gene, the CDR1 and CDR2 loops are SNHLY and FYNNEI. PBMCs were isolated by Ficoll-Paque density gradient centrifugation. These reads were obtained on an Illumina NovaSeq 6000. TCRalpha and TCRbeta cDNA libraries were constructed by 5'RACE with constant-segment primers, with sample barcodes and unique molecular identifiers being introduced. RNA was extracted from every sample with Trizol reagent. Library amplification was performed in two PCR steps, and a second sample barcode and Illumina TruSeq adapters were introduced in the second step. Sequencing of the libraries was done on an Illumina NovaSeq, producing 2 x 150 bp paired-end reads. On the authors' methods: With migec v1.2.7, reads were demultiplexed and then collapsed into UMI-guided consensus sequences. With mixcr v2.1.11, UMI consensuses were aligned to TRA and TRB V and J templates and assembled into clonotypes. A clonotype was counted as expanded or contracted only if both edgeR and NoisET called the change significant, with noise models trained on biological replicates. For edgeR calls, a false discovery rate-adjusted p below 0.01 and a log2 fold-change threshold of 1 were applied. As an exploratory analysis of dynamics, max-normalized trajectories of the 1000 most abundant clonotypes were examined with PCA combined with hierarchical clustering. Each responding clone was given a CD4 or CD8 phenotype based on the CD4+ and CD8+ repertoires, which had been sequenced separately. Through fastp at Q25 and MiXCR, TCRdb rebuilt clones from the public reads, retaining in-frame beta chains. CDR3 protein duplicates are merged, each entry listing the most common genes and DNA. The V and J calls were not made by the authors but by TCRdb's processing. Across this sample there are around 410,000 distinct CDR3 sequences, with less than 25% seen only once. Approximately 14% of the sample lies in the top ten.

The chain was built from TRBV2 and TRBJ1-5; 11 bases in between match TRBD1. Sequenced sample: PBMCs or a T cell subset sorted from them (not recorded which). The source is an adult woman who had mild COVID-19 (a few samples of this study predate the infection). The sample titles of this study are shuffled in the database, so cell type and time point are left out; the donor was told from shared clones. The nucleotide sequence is TGTGCCAGCAGTTCCGGACAGGGGGCGATGAATCAGCCCCAGCATTTT. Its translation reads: CASSSGQGAMNQPQHF.